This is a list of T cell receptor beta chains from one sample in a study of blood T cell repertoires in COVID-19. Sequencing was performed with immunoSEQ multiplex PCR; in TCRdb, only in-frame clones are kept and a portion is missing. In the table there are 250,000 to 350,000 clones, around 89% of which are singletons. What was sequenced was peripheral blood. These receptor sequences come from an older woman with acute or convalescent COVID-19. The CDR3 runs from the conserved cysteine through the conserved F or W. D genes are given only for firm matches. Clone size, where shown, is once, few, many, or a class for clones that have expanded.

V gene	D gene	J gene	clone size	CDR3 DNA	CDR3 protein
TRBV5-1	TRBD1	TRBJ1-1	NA	TGCGCCAGCAGCTTAGGCGACAGGGCTTCGGGCACTGAAGCTTTCTTT	CASSLGDRASGTEAFF
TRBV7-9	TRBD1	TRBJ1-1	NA	TGTGCCAGCAGAGGGACAGGGGGCGACACTGAAGCTTTCTTT	CASRGTGGDTEAFF
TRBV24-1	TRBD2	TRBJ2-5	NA	TGTGCCACCAGCGGGACTAGCCAAACGCCTCCCCAAGAGACCCAGTACTTC	CATSGTSQTPPQETQYF
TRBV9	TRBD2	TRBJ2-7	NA	TGTGCCAGCAGCGCGGGACTAGCGGGAGTCTCCGAGCAGTACTTC	CASSAGLAGVSEQYF
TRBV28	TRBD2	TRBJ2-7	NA	TGTGCCAGCAGTTTGATTCCGGGACTAGCGGGAGTATTGAGGGGCTACGAGCAGTACTTC	CASSLIPGLAGVLRGYEQYF
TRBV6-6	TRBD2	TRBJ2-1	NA	TGTGCCAGCAGTGAGACTAGCGGGAGGTTGGTTGAGCAGTTCTTC	CASSETSGRLVEQFF
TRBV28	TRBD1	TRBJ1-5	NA	TGTGCCAGCAGAACAGGGGGCGCAGTTCAGCCCCAGCATTTT	CASRTGGAVQPQHF
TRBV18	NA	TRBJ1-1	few	TGTGCCAGCTCACCGCTAGGGGGACAAGACACTGAAGCTTTCTTT	CASSPLGGQDTEAFF
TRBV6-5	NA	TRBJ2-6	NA	TGTGCCAGCAGTTACTCCCCAGGGTCTGGGGCCAACGTCCTGACTTTC	CASSYSPGSGANVLTF
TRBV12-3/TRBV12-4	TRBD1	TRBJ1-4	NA	TGTGCCAGCAGTGATAGGGGGCGACTGTTTTTT	CASSDRGRLFF
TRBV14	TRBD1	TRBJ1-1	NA	TGTGCCAGCAGCCAAGTTGGCAGGGGGGACACTGAAGCTTTCTTT	CASSQVGRGDTEAFF
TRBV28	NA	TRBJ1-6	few	TGTGCCAGCAGCCTCATAGGGGGGGCAGCCCTCCACTTT	CASSLIGGAALHF
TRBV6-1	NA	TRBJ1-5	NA	TGTGCCAGCAGTGAACTGGGCGGGCAGCCCCAGCATTTT	CASSELGGQPQHF
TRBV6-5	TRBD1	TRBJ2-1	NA	TGTGCCAGCAGTTCTCCGGGACAGGGGCCCGACAATGAGCAGTTCTTC	CASSSPGQGPDNEQFF
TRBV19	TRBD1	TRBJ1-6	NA	TGTGCCAGTAGATCCTATAGGGGGCAGAATTCACCCCTCCACTTT	CASRSYRGQNSPLHF
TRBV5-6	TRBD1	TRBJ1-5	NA	TGTGCCAGCAGCGCGTGGACCGGGACAGGGGTTAACAATCAGCCCCAGCATTTT	CASSAWTGTGVNNQPQHF
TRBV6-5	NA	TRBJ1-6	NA	TGTGCCAGCAGTTACACGCGGCAGGGTGATTCACCCCTCCACTTT	CASSYTRQGDSPLHF
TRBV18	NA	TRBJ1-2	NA	TGTGCCAGCTCACCACCGGAAGGGGCGAATGGCTACACCTTC	CASSPPEGANGYTF
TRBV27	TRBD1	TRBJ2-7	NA	TGTGCCAGCAGTTCTTGGACAGGGGTGTTCTACGAGCAGTACTTC	CASSSWTGVFYEQYF
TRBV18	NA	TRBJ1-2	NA	TGTGCCAGCTCACCCGACAGGTCCTATGGCTACACCTTC	CASSPDRSYGYTF
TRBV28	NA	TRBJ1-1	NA	TGTGCCAGCAGTACATCCTTGAGGACTGAAGCTTTCTTT	CASSTSLRTEAFF
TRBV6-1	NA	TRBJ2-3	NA	TGTGCCAGCAGTGAAGACGGTGGGCCAGGCGATACGCAGTATTTT	CASSEDGGPGDTQYF
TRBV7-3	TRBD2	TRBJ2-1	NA	TGTGCCAGCAGCTTAGCTAGCGGGCGACACAATGAGCAGTTCTTC	CASSLASGRHNEQFF
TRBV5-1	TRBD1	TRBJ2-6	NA	TGCGCCAGCAGTCCCGGGACAGGCCACTCTGGGGCCAACGTCCTGACTTTC	CASSPGTGHSGANVLTF
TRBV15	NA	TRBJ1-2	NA	TGTGCCACCAGCACTGCGGGGCCCTATGGCTACACCTTC	CATSTAGPYGYTF
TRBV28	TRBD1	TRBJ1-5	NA	TGTGCCAGCAGTGACAGGGGGCTTCAGCCCCAGCATTTT	CASSDRGLQPQHF
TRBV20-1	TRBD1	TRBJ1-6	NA	TGCAGTGCTAGTTACATCGGACAGGAGAATTCACCCCTCCACTTT	CSASYIGQENSPLHF
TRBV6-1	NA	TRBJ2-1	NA	TGTGCCAGCAGTGAACAGGTGGGAGGGGGTTTTACCAATGAGCAGTTCTTC	CASSEQVGGGFTNEQFF
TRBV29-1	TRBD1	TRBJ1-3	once	TGCAGCGTTGAACGACAGGGTTCTGGAAACACCATATATTTT	CSVERQGSGNTIYF
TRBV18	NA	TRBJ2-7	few	TGTGCCAGCTCCCCACGGCAGGGATCATACGAGCAGTACTTC	CASSPRQGSYEQYF
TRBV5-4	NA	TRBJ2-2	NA	TGTGCCAGCAGAGCGACGGGGGTCGACACCGGGGAGCTGTTTTTT	CASRATGVDTGELFF
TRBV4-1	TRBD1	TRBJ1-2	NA	TGCGCCAGCAGCCAAGGGGACAGTCGAACCTATGGCTACACCTTC	CASSQGDSRTYGYTF
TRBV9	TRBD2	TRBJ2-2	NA	TGTGCCAGCAGCGTTAGCGGGGGGGAAATCGGGGAGCTGTTTTTT	CASSVSGGEIGELFF